This TCR beta chain was profiled in a study of shared clonotypes between healthy human individuals. Study as a whole: Donors had three CD4 naive, three CD4 memory, two CD8 naive and one CD8 memory plate apiece.

Sequencing used immunoSEQ multiplex PCR; TCRdb keeps in-frame clones, though not all of them. The data show about 1 million clones, with about 80% seen just once and roughly 1.4% held by the top ten. This clone was observed a few times. The germline V gene has CDR1 SNHLY and CDR2 FYNNEI. Trimming removed 10 bases at V and 0 bases at J, with 18 bases between. The CDR3 sequence is 16 residues long. The chain recombines TRBV2 with TRBJ2-2, with D perhaps matching TRBD1 (6 bases). This clonotype originated in a man aged 18-30 years in good health. Sequenced sample: memory CD4+ T cells sorted from blood. Subset here: CD45RA-negative fraction. CDR3 sequence reads: CATPLQGMTNTGELFF. CDR3 nucleotides: TGTGCCACCCCACTCCAGGGGATGACGAACACCGGGGAGCTGTTTTTT.